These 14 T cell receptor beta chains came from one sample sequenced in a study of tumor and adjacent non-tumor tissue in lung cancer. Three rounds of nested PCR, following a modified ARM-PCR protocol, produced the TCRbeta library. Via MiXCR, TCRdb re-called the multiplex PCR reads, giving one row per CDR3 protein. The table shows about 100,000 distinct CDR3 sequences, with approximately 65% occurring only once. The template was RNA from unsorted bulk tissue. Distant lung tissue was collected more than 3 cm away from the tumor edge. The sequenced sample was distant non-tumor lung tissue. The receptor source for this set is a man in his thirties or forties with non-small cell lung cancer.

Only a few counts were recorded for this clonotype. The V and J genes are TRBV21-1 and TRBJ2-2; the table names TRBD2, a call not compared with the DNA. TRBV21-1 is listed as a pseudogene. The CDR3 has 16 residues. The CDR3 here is CASSEPGLRNTGELFF. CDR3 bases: TGTGCCAGCAGCGAACCGGGACTCCGGAACACCGGGGAGCTGTTTTTT.

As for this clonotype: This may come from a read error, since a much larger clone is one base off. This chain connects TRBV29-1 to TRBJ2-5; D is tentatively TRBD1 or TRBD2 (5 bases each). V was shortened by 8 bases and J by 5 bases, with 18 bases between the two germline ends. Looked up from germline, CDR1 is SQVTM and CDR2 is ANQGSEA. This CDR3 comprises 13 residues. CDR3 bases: TGCAGCACCACGGGACGGGTGTTGGAGACCCAGTACTTC. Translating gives CSTTGRVLETQYF.

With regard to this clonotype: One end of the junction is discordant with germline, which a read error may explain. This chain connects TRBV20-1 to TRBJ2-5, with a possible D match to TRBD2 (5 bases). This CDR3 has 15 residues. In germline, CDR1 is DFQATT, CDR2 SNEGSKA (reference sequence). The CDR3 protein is CSVSPLAGAGETQNF. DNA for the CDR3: TGCAGTGTTAGTCCCCTGGCGGGCGCGGGTGAGACCCAGAACTTC.

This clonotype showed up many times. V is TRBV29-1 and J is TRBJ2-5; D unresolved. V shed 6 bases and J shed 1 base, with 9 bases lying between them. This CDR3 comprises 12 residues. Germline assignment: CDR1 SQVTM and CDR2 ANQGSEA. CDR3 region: CSVDRTQETQYF. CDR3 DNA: TGCAGCGTAGATAGGACCCAAGAGACCCAGTACTTC.

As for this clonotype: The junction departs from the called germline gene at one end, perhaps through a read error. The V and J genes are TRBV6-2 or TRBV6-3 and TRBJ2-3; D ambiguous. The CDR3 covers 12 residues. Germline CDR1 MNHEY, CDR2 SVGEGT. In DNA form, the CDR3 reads TGTGCCAGCAGTTACTTAAGGGATACGCTGTATTTT. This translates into CASSYLRDTLYF.

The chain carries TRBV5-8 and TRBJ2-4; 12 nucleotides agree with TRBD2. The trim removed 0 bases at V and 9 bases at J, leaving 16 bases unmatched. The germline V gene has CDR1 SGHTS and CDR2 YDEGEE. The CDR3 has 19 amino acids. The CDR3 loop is CASSLEASGRANARSIQYF. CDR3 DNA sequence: TGTGCCAGCAGCTTGGAGGCTAGCGGGAGGGCCAATGCTAGAAGCATTCAGTACTTC.

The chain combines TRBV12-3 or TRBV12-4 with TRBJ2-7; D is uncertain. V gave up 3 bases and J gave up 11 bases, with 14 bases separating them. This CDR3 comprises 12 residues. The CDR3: CASSLSRAKKYF. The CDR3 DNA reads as TGTGCCAGCAGTTTGAGTAGGGCCAAGAAGTACTTC.

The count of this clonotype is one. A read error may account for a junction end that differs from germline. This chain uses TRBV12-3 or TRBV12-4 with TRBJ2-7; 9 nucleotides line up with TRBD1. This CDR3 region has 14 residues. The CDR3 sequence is CSSSLQGASYEQYF. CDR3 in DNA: TGTTCCAGCAGTCTACAGGGGGCCTCCTACGAGCAGTACTTC.

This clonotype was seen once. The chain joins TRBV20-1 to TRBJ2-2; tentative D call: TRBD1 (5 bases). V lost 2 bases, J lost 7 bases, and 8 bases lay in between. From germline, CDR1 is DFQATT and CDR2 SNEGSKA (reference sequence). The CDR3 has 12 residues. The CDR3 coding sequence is TGCAGTGCTAGACAGGGTGACGGGGAGCTGTTTTTT. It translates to CSARQGDGELFF.

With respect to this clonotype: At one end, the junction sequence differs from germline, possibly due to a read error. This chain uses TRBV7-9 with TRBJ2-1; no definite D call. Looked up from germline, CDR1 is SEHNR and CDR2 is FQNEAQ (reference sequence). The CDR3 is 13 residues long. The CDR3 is CATSLDRTDEQFF. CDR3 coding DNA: TGTGCCACCAGCTTAGACCGAACCGATGAGCAGTTCTTC.

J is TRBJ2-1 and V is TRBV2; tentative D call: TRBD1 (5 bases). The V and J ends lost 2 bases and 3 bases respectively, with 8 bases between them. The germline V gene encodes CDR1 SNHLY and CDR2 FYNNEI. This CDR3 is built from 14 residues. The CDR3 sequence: CASSERGGYNEQFF. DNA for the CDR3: TGTGCCAGCAGTGAAAGGGGTGGCTACAATGAGCAGTTCTTC.

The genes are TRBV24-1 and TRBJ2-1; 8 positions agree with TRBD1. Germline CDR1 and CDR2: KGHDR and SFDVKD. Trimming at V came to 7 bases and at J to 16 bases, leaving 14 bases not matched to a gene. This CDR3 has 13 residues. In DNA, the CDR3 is TGTGCCACCAGCGAACCCGGACAGGGAGCTCGATTCTTC. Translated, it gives CATSEPGQGARFF.

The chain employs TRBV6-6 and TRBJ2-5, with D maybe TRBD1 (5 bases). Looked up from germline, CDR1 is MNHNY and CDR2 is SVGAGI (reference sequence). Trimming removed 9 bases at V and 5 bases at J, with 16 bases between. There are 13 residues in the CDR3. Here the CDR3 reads CASAGRIRETQYF. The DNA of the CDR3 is TGTGCCAGTGCAGGGCGTATTAGGGAGACCCAGTACTTC.

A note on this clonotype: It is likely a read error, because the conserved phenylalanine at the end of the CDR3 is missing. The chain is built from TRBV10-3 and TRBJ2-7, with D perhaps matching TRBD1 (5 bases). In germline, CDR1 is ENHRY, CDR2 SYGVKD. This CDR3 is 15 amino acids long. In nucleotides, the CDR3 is TGTGCCATCAATGAGGCCTCACAGGTTTCCTACGAGCAGTACTTA. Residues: CAINEASQVSYEQYL.